Included here is one TCR beta chain sequence, with context. It has no known antigen specificity. Base-call qualities are not available, and no considerably larger clone is one nucleotide away. This sample was included in a study of vaccination effects on CD4 cells after COVID-19 (dated by TCRdb to 2021 to 2024). For context, the study as a whole: Participants received two doses of either the BNT162b2 or the mRNA-1273 mRNA SARS-CoV-2 vaccine. SARS-CoV-2 spike-specific CD4+ TCR repertoires from before and after mRNA vaccination were compared in COVID-19 convalescent patients and in infection-naive vaccine recipients. Cultures from other donors in the study were sequenced with the Oncomine TCR Beta short-read assay on an Illumina iSeq 100. A total of nine to ten COVID-19 convalescent patients and 4 SARS-CoV-2-naive healthy vaccine recipients were included in the full study.

The library was prepared using the immunoSEQ multiplex PCR assay. DNA from the cultured and isolated CD4+ T cells underwent TCR beta CDR3 sequencing. The source study handled its data this way. Non-productive TCR sequences were removed and reads were trimmed to the CDR3 region, keeping CDR3s of at least 7 amino acids. The MANAFEST web app was used to identify antigen-specific clonotypes by comparing expansion in peptide wells with expansion in reference cultures. To count as positive, a clone had to show expansion at FDR<0.05 compared with the reference and with all other wells, an odds ratio above 5, and a frequency above 0.1% in two replicate wells. A clonotype was called cross-reactive if it was significantly expanded both in SARS-CoV-2 spike wells and in at least one common cold coronavirus spike condition. Using the stringdist R package, CDR3 similarity was measured by Levenshtein distance, and unrooted trees were constructed with ape in R 3.6.1. TCRdb holds this immuneACCESS table with in-frame rearrangements only. Some clones are missing; in checked studies, unresolved V genes explain under half, and the rest has no known cause. V, J and clone size derive from that table, while D and trimming were established from the DNA sequence. Present in this sample are about 73,000 clones, about four fifths of which were seen just once. Together, the top ten hold about 2.9% of the sample.

To identify antigen-specific CD4+ T cell clonotypes by their expansion, the ViraFEST assay first stimulated PBMC with viral peptide pools and then applied TCR sequencing. After roughly 11 days of culture, CD4+ T cells were isolated with the EasySep CD4+ T cell isolation kit. None of the healthy vaccine recipients had a prior SARS-CoV-2 infection, which was confirmed by nucleocapsid antibody tests that came back negative both before and after vaccination. Each well held fewer than 2.5 million PBMC cultured in IMDM containing roughly 5.1% human AB serum, 10 IU/ml IL-2 and gentamicin, along with approximately 10 ug/ml peptides. Half of the culture medium was replaced with fresh IL-2-containing medium on days 3 and 7. Unless otherwise noted, each peptide stimulation condition was cultured in triplicate wells. Using Ficoll-Paque Plus gradient centrifugation, PBMC were separated from whole blood and then either used fresh or cryopreserved at -140C. The spike proteins of SARS-CoV-2 and of the common cold coronaviruses HCoV-NL63, HCoV-OC43 and HCoV-229E were spanned by overlapping peptide pools. The QIAamp micro DNA kit was used to extract genomic DNA from the cultured CD4+ T cells.

The investigation overall reported the following: Only a small number of convalescent patients were included, and no early post-infection timepoints were available, which limited the study. Marked clonal contraction was observed in both infection-induced and vaccine-induced clones at late post-vaccination timepoints, consistent with waning T cell responses. In healthy vaccine recipients, vaccine-induced clones were almost all SARS-CoV-2 mono-reactive, with only 1 of 255 cross-reactive with common cold coronaviruses.

Trimming takes 0 bases off V and 7 bases off J; junction bases not matched to a gene: 2. The CDR3 numbers 14 residues from cysteine through phenylalanine. The read is trimmed to its CDR3 DNA, 42 bases read in frame from base 1. For CDR1 and CDR2, the germline V gene lists SGHNT and YENEEA. The rearranged segments are TRBV11-3 and TRBJ2-1, with 8 bases matching TRBD1. This receptor was identified in a human donor who received a COVID-19 vaccine. The sequenced sample was CD4+ T cells from PBMCs cultured with HCoV-NL63 spike peptides, obtained before COVID-19 vaccination. What this sample's cell subset or site label stands for: HCoV-NL63 spike overlapping peptide pool stimulation. The CDR3 reads CASSLDQGANEQFF. The bases are TGTGCCAGCAGCTTAGATCAGGGGGCGAATGAGCAGTTCTTC.